The 17 T cell receptor beta chains given below trace back to one sample, sequenced in a study of T cells after yellow fever vaccination. TCRdb processed the 5' RACE reads anew with MiXCR; each CDR3 protein has one entry. Of about 300,000 distinct CDR3 sequences listed, roughly 9% were seen once; the top ten hold about 3%. The sequencing here drew on CD4+ T cells sorted from PBMCs, taken 5 days after the yellow fever booster vaccination. These receptors all stem from a man aged 18 to 35 who received the YFV17D yellow fever vaccine.

The chain joins TRBV6-5 to TRBJ1-4; TRBD1 is a possible D gene (6 bases). From germline, CDR1 is MNHEY and CDR2 SVGAGI. V lost 5 bases and J lost 7, with 20 bases in between. The CDR3 is 16 amino acids. The chain's CDR3 is CASSTTSQGRSEKLFF. In DNA, the CDR3 is TGTGCCAGCAGTACCACCTCACAGGGTCGGAGTGAAAAACTGTTTTTT.

This clonotype showed up just once. This chain links TRBV7-2 with TRBJ2-3, with 10 bases matching TRBD2. CDR1 and CDR2 (germline): SGHTA, FQGNSA. V shed 3 bases, J shed 4 bases, and the junction held 13 bases outside the gene matches. This CDR3 has 18 amino acids. The chain's CDR3 is CASSFAAEGTSVSDTQYF. DNA for the CDR3: TGTGCCAGCAGCTTCGCCGCGGAGGGGACTAGCGTATCAGATACGCAGTATTTT.

This clonotype was recorded a few times. This CDR3 reads CASSWGVLMNTEAFF. CDR3 sequence (DNA): TGTGCCAGTAGTTGGGGCGTACTTATGAACACTGAAGCTTTCTTT. The V gene is TRBV19, the J gene TRBJ1-1; D is perhaps TRBD1 (5 bases). Germline assignment: CDR1 LNHDA and CDR2 SQIVND (reference sequence). V lost 5 bases to trimming and J lost 0 bases, with 13 bases between them. The CDR3 sequence is 15 residues long.

This clonotype occurred a few times. V gene TRBV12-3 or TRBV12-4 combines with J gene TRBJ2-1; 10 nucleotides line up with TRBD2. The CDR3 totals 15 residues. V lost 5 bases, J lost 6 bases, and 7 bases stayed unmatched. The CDR3 spells CASSPTSGAPNEQFF. CDR3 in DNA: TGTGCCAGCAGTCCTACTAGCGGGGCGCCCAATGAGCAGTTCTTC.

Only a few counts were recorded for this clonotype. V usage is TRBV7-2 and J usage is TRBJ1-3, with D unresolved. Germline V gene lookup returns CDR1 SGHTA and CDR2 FQGNSA. Trimming cost V 4 bases and J 3 bases, with 4 bases left between them. CDR3 length equals 12 residues. The CDR3 nucleotides are TGTGCCAGCAGCTCGTATGGAAACACCATATATTTT. Amino acid sequence: CASSSYGNTIYF. Full variable domain (rest looked up from reference TRBV7-2 and TRBJ1-3): GAGVSQSPSNKVTEKGKDVELRCDPISGHTALYWYRQSLGQGLEFLIYFQGNSAPDKSGLPSDRFSAERTGGSVSTLTIQRTQQEDSAVYLCASSSYGNTIYFGEGSWLTVV.

The V and J genes are TRBV20-1 and TRBJ2-5; 16 positions agree with TRBD2. With 6 bases clipped from V and 3 bases from J, the junction kept 4 bases outside the gene matches. The V gene's germline CDR1 is DFQATT and CDR2 SNEGSKA (reference sequence). The CDR3 has 15 residues. The CDR3 region has the DNA TGCAGTGCCGGGACTAGCGGGGGGGTGAAAGAGACCCAGTACTTC. Protein product: CSAGTSGGVKETQYF.

To note about this clonotype: Its ends do not fully match the called genes, so a read error is possible. The genes are TRBV9 and TRBJ1-3, with D uncertain. Per the germline V gene, CDR1 is SGDLS and CDR2 is YYNGEE. The CDR3 is made up of 15 amino acids. The CDR3: CASSVSRSSRNTIYF. CDR3 DNA: TGTGCCAGCAGCGTCTCACGGAGCTCTCGAAACACCATATATTTT.

This clonotype was detected only a few times. This chain links TRBV5-1 with TRBJ2-7, with D unclear. Germline CDR1 reads SGHRS; CDR2 reads YFSETQ. V gave up 4 bases and J gave up 6 bases, with 14 bases separating them. The CDR3 spans 13 residues. The CDR3 loop reads CASSLSRVGEQYF. The CDR3 DNA reads as TGCGCCAGCAGCCTTAGTCGGGTAGGCGAGCAGTACTTC.

The chain recombines TRBV7-8 with TRBJ2-5; D gene ambiguous. The CDR3 runs 14 residues. Germline CDR1 reads SGHVS; CDR2 reads FQNEAQ. The V gene lost 3 bases and the J gene lost 5 bases, with 13 bases spanning the gap. CDR3 residues: CASSFRPPGETQYF. The CDR3 DNA is TGTGCCAGCAGCTTCCGGCCACCTGGGGAGACCCAGTACTTC. The entire variable domain, with the rest obtained from reference TRBV7-8 and TRBJ2-5, is as follows: GAGVSQSPRYKVAKRGQDVALRCDPISGHVSLFWYQQALGQGPEFLTYFQNEAQLDKSGLPSDRFFAERPEGSVSTLKIQRTQQEDSAVYLCASSFRPPGETQYFGPGTRLLVL.

The V and J genes are TRBV5-5 and TRBJ1-3; D gene ambiguous. The CDR3 is 15 residues long. Trimming cost V 1 base and J 4 bases, with 12 bases left between them. Germline values: CDR1 SGHKS, CDR2 YYEKEE (reference sequence). The CDR3 DNA reads as TGTGCCAGCAGCTTGCCTTTCTTCCAGGGAAACACCATATATTTT. This sequence encodes CASSLPFFQGNTIYF.

In its sample, this clonotype was seen a few times. The chain carries TRBV12-3 or TRBV12-4 and TRBJ2-7, with 8 bases matching TRBD1. The CDR3 runs 15 residues. Trimming removed 2 bases from V and 7 bases from J; junction bases left unmatched: 10. The CDR3 coding sequence is TGTGCCAGCAGTTTATCGTCAGGGGGCTCGCTTGAGCAGTACGTC. Translation gives CASSLSSGGSLEQYV.

A single count supports this clonotype. The chain links TRBV6-1 to TRBJ2-1; 10 bases agree with TRBD2. This CDR3 contains 15 residues. Trimming at V came to 8 bases and at J to 9 bases, leaving 13 bases not matched to a gene. Germline V gene data show CDR1 as MNHNS and CDR2 as SASEGT. DNA for the CDR3: TGTGCCAGCCACTGGTCCCCAGCGGGGGGGCGTGAGCAGTTCTTC. Protein product: CASHWSPAGGREQFF.

Only a few counts were recorded for this clonotype. The chain combines TRBV7-6 with TRBJ1-6, with TRBD1 matching over 9 bases. The trim removed 2 bases at V and 7 bases at J, leaving 3 bases unmatched. The CDR3 loop spans 15 amino acids. The germline V gene encodes CDR1 SGHVS and CDR2 FNYEAQ. The CDR3 loop reads CASSLRDRDNSPLHF. CDR3 coding DNA: TGTGCCAGCAGCTTACGGGACAGGGACAATTCACCCCTCCACTTT.

The rearrangement joins TRBV5-5 to TRBJ2-5; D unresolved. Germline loops: CDR1 SGHKS, CDR2 YYEKEE (reference sequence). This CDR3 contains 15 residues. Trimming removed 2 bases from V and 1 base from J, with 12 bases in between. This CDR3 is CASSFEHPSQETQYF. CDR3 DNA sequence: TGTGCCAGCAGCTTCGAGCACCCGTCCCAAGAGACCCAGTACTTC.

The chain employs TRBV6-5 and TRBJ2-2; D unresolved. Trimming pared 5 bases from V and 3 bases from J, leaving 7 bases between. Germline CDR1 is MNHEY and CDR2 is SVGAGI. The CDR3 contains 13 residues. CDR3 DNA: TGTGCCAGCAGTGCCACCTACACCGGGGAGCTGTTTTTT. Encoded protein: CASSATYTGELFF.

The chain combines TRBV6-5 with TRBJ2-5, with 8 bases that match TRBD1. Germline V gives CDR1 MNHEY, CDR2 SVGAGI. The trim removed 2 bases at V and 3 bases at J, leaving 5 bases unmatched. The CDR3 length is 15 residues. CDR3 sequence (DNA): TGTGCCAGCAGTTACATGACAGGGGAGGAAGAGACCCAGTACTTC. The encoded protein is CASSYMTGEEETQYF.

A few counts support this clonotype. V is TRBV10-3 and J is TRBJ1-2; possibly TRBD1 for D (6 bases). Germline V gene data show CDR1 as ENHRY and CDR2 as SYGVKD. The V gene lost 11 bases and the J gene lost 5 bases, with 21 bases spanning the gap. CDR3 size: 14 residues. The DNA of the CDR3 is TGTGCCTCTAGGGGCGGACAGTCCGGATATGGCTACACCTTC. Encoded protein: CASRGGQSGYGYTF.